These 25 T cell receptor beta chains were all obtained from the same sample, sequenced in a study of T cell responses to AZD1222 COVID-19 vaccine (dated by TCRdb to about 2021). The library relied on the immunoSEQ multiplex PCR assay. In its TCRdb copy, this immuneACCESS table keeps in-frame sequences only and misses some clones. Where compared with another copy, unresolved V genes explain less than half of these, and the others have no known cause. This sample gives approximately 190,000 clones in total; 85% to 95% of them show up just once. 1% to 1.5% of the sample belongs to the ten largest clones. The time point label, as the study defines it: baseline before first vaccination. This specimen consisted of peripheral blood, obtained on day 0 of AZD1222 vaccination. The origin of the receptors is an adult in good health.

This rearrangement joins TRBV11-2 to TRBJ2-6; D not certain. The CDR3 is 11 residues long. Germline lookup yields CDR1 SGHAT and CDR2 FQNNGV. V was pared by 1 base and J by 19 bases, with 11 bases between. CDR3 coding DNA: TGTGCCAGCAGCTTAGTGCAGGAGCAAACTTTC. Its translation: CASSLVQEQTF.

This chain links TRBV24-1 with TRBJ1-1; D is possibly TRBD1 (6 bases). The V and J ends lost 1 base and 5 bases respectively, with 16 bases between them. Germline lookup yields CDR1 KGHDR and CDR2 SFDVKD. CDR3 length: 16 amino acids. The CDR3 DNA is TGTGCCACCAGTGATTTTCCGGCAGGGGAGGATACTGAAGCTTTCTTT. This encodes CATSDFPAGEDTEAFF.

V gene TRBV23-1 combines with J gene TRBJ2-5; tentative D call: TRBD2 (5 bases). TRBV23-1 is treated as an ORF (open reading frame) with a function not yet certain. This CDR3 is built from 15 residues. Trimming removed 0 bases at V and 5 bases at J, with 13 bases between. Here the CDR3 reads CASSQSDPQRETQYF. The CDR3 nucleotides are TGCGCCAGCAGTCAATCGGACCCTCAGCGGGAGACCCAGTACTTC.

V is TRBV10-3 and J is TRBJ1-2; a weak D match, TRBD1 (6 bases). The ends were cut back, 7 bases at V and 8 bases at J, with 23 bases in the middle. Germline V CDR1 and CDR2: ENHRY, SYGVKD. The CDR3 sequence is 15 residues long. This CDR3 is CAIKRDTGLWGGYTF. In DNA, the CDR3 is TGTGCCATCAAGCGGGACACGGGTCTTTGGGGGGGCTACACCTTC.

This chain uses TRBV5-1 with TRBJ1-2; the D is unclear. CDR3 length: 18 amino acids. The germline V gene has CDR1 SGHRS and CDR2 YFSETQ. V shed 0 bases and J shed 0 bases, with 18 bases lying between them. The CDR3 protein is CASSLGHRGGQANYGYTF. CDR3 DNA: TGCGCCAGCAGCTTGGGACATCGGGGAGGGCAAGCTAACTATGGCTACACCTTC.

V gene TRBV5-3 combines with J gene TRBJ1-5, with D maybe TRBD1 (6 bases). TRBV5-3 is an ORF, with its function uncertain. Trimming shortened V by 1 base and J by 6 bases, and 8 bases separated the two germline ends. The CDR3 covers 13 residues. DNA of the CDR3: TGTGCCAGAAGCTTGAGGGGGGGTCAGCCCCAGCATTTT. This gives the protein CARSLRGGQPQHF.

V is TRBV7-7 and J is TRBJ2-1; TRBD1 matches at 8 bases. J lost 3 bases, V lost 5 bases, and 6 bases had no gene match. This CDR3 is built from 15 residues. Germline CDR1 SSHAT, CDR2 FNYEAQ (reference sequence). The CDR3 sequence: CASSPTGALYNEQFF. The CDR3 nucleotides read TGTGCCAGCAGCCCGACAGGGGCCCTCTACAATGAGCAGTTCTTC. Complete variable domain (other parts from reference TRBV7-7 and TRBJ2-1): GAGVSQSPRYKVTKRGQDVTLRCDPISSHATLYWYQQALGQGPEFLTYFNYEAQPDKSGLPSDRFSAERPEGSISTLTIQRTEQRDSAMYRCASSPTGALYNEQFFGPGTRLTVL.

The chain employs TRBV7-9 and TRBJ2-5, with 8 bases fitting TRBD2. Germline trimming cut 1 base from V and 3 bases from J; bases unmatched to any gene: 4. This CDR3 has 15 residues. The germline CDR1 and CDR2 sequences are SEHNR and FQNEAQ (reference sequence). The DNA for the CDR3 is TGTGCCAGCAGCTTAGTTGCGGGGGGAAAAGAGACCCAGTACTTC. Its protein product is CASSLVAGGKETQYF.

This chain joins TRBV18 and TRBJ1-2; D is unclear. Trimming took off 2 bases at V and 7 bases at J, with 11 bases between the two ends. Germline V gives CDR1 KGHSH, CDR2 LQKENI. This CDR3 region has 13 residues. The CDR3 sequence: CASSPIADLGYTF. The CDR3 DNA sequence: TGTGCCAGCTCACCAATCGCGGACCTTGGCTACACCTTC.

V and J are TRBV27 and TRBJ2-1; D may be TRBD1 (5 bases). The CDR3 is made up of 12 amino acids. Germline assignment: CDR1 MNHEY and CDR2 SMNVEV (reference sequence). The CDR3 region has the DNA TGTACTACCGGCAGGGTAGGTGGTGAGCAGTTCTTC. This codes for CTTGRVGGEQFF.

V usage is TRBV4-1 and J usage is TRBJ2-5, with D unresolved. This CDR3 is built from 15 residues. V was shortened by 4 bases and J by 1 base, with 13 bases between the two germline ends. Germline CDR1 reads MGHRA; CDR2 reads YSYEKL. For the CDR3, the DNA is TGCGCCAGCAGCCCGGCAGCCCGATCCCAAGAGACCCAGTACTTC. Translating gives CASSPAARSQETQYF.

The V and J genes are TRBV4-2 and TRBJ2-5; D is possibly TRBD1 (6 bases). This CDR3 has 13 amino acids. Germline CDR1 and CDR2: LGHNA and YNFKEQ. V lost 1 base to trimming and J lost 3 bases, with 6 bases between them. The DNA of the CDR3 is TGTGCCAGCAGCCAAGGACAGGAAGAGACCCAGTACTTC. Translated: CASSQGQEETQYF.

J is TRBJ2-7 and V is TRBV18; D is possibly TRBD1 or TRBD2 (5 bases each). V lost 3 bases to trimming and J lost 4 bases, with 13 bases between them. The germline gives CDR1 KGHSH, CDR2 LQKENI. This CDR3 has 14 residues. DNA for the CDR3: TGTGCCAGCTCACCGGGACGGAATATTTACGAGCAGTACTTC. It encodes CASSPGRNIYEQYF.

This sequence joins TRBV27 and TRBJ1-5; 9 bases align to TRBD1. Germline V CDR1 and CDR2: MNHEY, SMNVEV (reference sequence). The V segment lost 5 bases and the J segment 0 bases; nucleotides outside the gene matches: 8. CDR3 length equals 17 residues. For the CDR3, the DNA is TGTGCCAGCAGTCCAGGACAGGGGAGGGTTAGCAATCAGCCCCAGCATTTT. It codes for CASSPGQGRVSNQPQHF.

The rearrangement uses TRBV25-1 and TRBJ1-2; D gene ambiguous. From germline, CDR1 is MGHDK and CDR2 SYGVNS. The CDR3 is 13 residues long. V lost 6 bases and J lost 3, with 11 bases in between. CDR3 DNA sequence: TGTGCCAGCAGGTGGTCAGGTGACTATGGCTACACCTTC. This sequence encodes CASRWSGDYGYTF.

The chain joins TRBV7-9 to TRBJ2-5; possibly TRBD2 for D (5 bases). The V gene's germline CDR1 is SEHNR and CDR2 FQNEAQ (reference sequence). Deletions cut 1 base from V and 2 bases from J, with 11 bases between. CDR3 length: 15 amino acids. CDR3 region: CASSLGPGIQETQYF. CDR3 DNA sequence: TGTGCCAGCAGCTTAGGACCCGGGATACAAGAGACCCAGTACTTC.

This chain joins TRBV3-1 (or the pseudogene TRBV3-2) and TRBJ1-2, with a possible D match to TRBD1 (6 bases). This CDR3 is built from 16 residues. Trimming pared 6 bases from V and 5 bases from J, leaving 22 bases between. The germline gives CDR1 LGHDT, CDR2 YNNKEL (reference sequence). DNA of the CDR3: TGTGCCAGCAGTCTACGACAGGTTCCGCTTGGGTATGGCTACACCTTC. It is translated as CASSLRQVPLGYGYTF.

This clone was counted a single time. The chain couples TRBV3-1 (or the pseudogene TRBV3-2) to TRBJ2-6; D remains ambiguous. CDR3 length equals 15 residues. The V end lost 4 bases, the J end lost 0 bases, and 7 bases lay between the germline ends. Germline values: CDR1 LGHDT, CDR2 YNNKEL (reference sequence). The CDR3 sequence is CASSLGGSGANVLTF. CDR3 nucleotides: TGTGCCAGCAGCCTAGGCGGCTCTGGGGCCAACGTCCTGACTTTC.

The CDR3 spells CASSPGAANEKLFF. CDR3 DNA: TGTGCCAGCAGCCCGGGAGCGGCTAATGAAAAACTGTTTTTT. J is TRBJ1-4 and V is TRBV7-2; the D is unclear. Germline CDR1 SGHTA, CDR2 FQGNSA. V was pared by 5 bases and J by 3 bases, with 10 bases between. This CDR3 spans 14 amino acids.

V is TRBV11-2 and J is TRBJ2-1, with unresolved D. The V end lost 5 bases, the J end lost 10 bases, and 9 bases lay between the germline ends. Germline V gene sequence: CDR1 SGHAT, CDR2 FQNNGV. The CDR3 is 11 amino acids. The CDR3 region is CASSPLGEQFF. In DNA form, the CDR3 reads TGTGCCAGCAGCCCTCTTGGGGAGCAGTTCTTC.

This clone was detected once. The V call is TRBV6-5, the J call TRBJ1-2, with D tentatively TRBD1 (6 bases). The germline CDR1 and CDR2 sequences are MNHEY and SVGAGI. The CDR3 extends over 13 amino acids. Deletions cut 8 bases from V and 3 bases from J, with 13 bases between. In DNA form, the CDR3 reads TGTGCCAGCCTGGACAGACGTTACTATGGCTACACCTTC. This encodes CASLDRRYYGYTF.

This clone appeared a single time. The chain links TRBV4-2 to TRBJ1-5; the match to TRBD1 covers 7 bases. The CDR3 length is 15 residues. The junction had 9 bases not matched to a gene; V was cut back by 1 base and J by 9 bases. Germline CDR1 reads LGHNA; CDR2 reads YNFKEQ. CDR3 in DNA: TGTGCCAGCAGCCAAGGGGACAGAGAGGATCGGCCCCAGCATTTT. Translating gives CASSQGDREDRPQHF.

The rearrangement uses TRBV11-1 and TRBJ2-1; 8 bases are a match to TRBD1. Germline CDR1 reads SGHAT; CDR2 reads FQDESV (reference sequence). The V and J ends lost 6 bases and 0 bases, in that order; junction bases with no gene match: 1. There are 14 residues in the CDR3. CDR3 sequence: CASRQGGSYNEQFF. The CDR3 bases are TGTGCCAGCAGACAGGGGGGCTCCTACAATGAGCAGTTCTTC.

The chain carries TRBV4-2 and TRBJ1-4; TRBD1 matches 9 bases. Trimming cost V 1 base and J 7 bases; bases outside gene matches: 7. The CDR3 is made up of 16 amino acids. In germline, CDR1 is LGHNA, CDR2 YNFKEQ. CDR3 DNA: TGTGCCAGCAGCCAAGTCGTGGGGACAGGGACTGAAAAACTGTTTTTT. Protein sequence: CASSQVVGTGTEKLFF.

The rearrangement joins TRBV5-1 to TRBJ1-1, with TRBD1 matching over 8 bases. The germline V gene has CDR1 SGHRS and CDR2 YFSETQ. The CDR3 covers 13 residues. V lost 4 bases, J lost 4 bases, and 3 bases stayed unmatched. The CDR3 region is CASSRDRLTEAFF. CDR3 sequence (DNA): TGCGCCAGCAGCCGGGACAGGCTCACTGAAGCTTTCTTT.